This T cell receptor beta chain was recovered during a study of blood T cells in healthy people across ages. In the case of this clonotype: The antigen is undetermined.

Next came a second PCR, run for roughly 7 to 12 cycles, which used a sample-barcoded 5' primer along with a J-beta primer mix. Each cDNA was tagged by a template-switch adaptor containing 12 random nucleotides. MiXCR, applied by TCRdb to the 5' RACE reads, yields one record per CDR3 protein. The sample lists about 680,000 distinct CDR3 sequences; about half were seen once. Germline assignment: CDR1 MDHEN and CDR2 SYDVKM. The CDR3 has 16 amino acids. The V gene end was trimmed by 7 bases and the J gene end by 3 bases; junction bases not matched to a gene: 14. For every donor, a draw yielded about 10 milliliters of peripheral blood. Study results and limitations: Donors of long life had a larger count of naive CD4+ cells and greater diversity than aged donors. TCR beta diversity correlated strongly with naive T cell percentage.

The chain combines TRBV28 with TRBJ1-2, with 7 bases identical to TRBD1. This receptor was obtained from a woman aged 60 to 75 in good health. The sequenced sample was blood. The CDR3 loop reads CASIIGGERGHYGYTF. The DNA of the CDR3 is TGTGCCAGCATTATAGGCGGGGAAAGGGGGCACTATGGCTACACCTTC.